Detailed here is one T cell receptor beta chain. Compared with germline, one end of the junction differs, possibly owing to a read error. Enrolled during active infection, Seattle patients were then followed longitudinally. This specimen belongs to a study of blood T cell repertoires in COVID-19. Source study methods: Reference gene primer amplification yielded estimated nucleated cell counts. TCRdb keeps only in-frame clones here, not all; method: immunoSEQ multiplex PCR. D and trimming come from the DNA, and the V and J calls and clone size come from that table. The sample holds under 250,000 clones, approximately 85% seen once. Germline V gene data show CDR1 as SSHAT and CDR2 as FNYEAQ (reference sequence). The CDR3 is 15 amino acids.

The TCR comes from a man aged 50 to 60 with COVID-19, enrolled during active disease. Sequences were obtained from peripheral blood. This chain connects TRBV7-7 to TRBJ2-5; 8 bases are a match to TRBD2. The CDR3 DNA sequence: TGTGCTAGCAGCTCTTTCTCGGGGGGGCAAGAGACCCAGTACTTC. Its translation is CASSSFSGGQETQYF.